Each of the 5 T cell receptor beta chains below was sequenced from the same sample in a study of T cell clonality in common variable immunodeficiency. Clones were sequenced by immunoSEQ multiplex PCR, and TCRdb holds only the in-frame ones, with some missing. The sample presents about 43,000 clones, none singletons. Sequenced input: peripheral blood mononuclear cells. The receptors here all came from a person aged 18-69 years in good health.

This clone was recorded at least ten times. The sequence runs out 3 residues before the end of the CDR3; the remainder is reconstructed from the germline J gene. This rearrangement joins TRBV19 to TRBJ2-5; 10 bases map to TRBD1. This CDR3 comprises 14 residues. Germline V gene lookup returns CDR1 LNHDA and CDR2 SQIVND (reference sequence). V lost 5 bases, J lost 5 bases, and 5 bases stayed unmatched. The covered CDR3 bases are TGTGCCAGTAGTGGGGACAGGGGTCGGGAGACC. Its protein is CASSGDRGRET. The complete CDR3 sequence is CASSGDRGRETQYF.

In its sample, this clone was seen many times. The read halts 3 residues ahead of the CDR3 end, with the missing end drawn from the germline J gene. The chain couples TRBV19 to TRBJ1-1; 7 nucleotides match TRBD1. In germline, CDR1 is LNHDA, CDR2 SQIVND (reference sequence). This CDR3 has 14 amino acids. Trimming cost V 5 bases and J 2 bases; bases outside gene matches: 5. The CDR3 bases that were read are TGTGCCAGTAGTTTCGGGACAGCCAACACTGAA. The encoded protein is CASSFGTANTE. The whole CDR3 reads CASSFGTANTEAFF.

This clone was counted many times. The CDR3 end lies 3 residues beyond the end of the read and is filled in from the germline J gene. The chain is built from TRBV29-1 and TRBJ1-2; 8 bases agree with TRBD1. J was trimmed by 5 bases and V by 2 bases; bases with no gene match: 4. Germline V gene lookup returns CDR1 SQVTM and CDR2 ANQGSEA. This CDR3 has 13 residues. CDR3 bases read: TGCAGCGTTGAAATCAGGACAGGGTATGGC. It codes for CSVEIRTGYG. The CDR3 in full is CSVEIRTGYGYTF.

This clone was detected many times. The CDR3 end lies 3 residues beyond the end of the read and is filled in from the germline J gene. The chain has TRBV6-2 or TRBV6-3 and TRBJ2-7, with D tentatively TRBD1 (5 bases). V was cut by 7 bases and J by 0 bases, with 16 bases left in between. CDR1 is MNHEY and CDR2 is SVGEGT in the germline V gene. The CDR3 contains 15 residues. Partial CDR3 DNA: TGTGCCAGCAATAACCGCACAGGAAGCTCCTACGAG. Translation: CASNNRTGSSYE. From start to end, the CDR3 is CASNNRTGSSYEQYF.

This clone occurred many times. The missing CDR3 end, 3 residues past where the read stops, is filled in from the germline J gene. In the same sample, other DNA sequences code for this CDR3. V gene TRBV10-3 combines with J gene TRBJ2-7; no clear D gene. The CDR3 sequence is 12 residues long. V was shortened by 4 bases and J by 2 bases, with 6 bases between the two germline ends. Germline values: CDR1 ENHRY, CDR2 SYGVKD. CDR3 loop: CAISGTAYEQYF. The sequenced part of the CDR3 DNA is TGTGCCATCAGTGGCACAGCCTACGAG.